These 7 T cell receptor beta chains came from one sample sequenced in a study of blood T cell repertoires in COVID-19. The table came from immunoSEQ multiplex PCR; TCRdb's copy has only in-frame clones and leaves some out. The sample comprises a few hundred thousand clones, 90% of which are singletons, and 6.3% rests with the top ten. The sequencing sample was made of peripheral blood. Receptor source: a woman between 45 and 65 years old with COVID-19, enrolled during active disease.

The chain links TRBV7-9 to TRBJ2-7; maybe TRBD2 (5 bases). Trimming removed 3 bases from V and 6 bases from J, with 9 bases in between. Germline CDR1 reads SEHNR; CDR2 reads FQNEAQ (reference sequence). The CDR3 length is 12 residues. The chain's CDR3 is CASSLGASEQYF. The CDR3 coding sequence is TGTGCCAGCAGCTTGGGAGCATCCGAGCAGTACTTC. The variable domain in full, completed from reference TRBV7-9 and TRBJ2-7, reads DTGVSQNPRHKITKRGQNVTFRCDPISEHNRLYWYRQTLGQGPEFLTYFQNEAQLEKSRLLSDRFSAERPKGSFSTLEIQRTEQGDSAMYLCASSLGASEQYFGPGTRLTVT.

This rearrangement joins TRBV5-1 to TRBJ2-6; D uncertain. CDR3 length equals 17 residues. The ends were cut back, 2 bases at V and 0 bases at J, with 12 bases in the middle. CDR1 SGHRS and CDR2 YFSETQ come from the germline V gene. The DNA of the CDR3 is TGCGCCAGCAGCTTAAAGCCAAGAAGCTCTGGGGCCAACGTCCTGACTTTC. This codes for CASSLKPRSSGANVLTF. Filled out from reference TRBV5-1 and TRBJ2-6, the complete variable domain reads KAGVTQTPRYLIKTRGQQVTLSCSPISGHRSVSWYQQTPGQGLQFLFEYFSETQRNKGNFPGRFSGRQFSNSRSEMNVSTLELGDSALYLCASSLKPRSSGANVLTFGAGSRLTVL.

This chain links TRBV9 with TRBJ2-5, with D possibly matching TRBD1 (6 bases). This CDR3 is built from 15 residues. Germline V gene lookup returns CDR1 SGDLS and CDR2 YYNGEE. The V end lost 2 bases, the J end lost 2 bases, and 13 bases lay between the germline ends. The CDR3: CASSVRGTVQETQYF. CDR3 bases: TGTGCCAGCAGCGTTAGGGGGACGGTACAAGAGACCCAGTACTTC.

The J gene is TRBJ2-1, the V gene TRBV6-1, with D perhaps TRBD2 (6 bases). The V gene lost 0 bases and the J gene lost 1 base, with 13 bases spanning the gap. Germline CDR1 is MNHNS and CDR2 is SASEGT. CDR3 size: 17 residues. CDR3 sequence (DNA): TGTGCCAGCAGTGAAGCGATGGGGGGTGGGTCCTACAATGAGCAGTTCTTC. It codes for CASSEAMGGGSYNEQFF.

The chain couples TRBV18 to TRBJ2-7; a possible D gene is TRBD2 (6 bases). The V and J ends lost 1 base and 3 bases respectively, with 16 bases between them. The CDR3 is 16 amino acids. The V gene's germline CDR1 is KGHSH and CDR2 LQKENI. CDR3 region: CASSPRLADLLYEQYF. In DNA, the CDR3 is TGTGCCAGCTCACCACGATTAGCGGACCTGCTCTACGAGCAGTACTTC.

The rearrangement links TRBV19 to TRBJ1-2; TRBD1 matches at 8 bases. Losses at the gene ends were 6 bases for V and 2 bases for J; bases not matched to a gene: 8. Germline CDR1 reads LNHDA; CDR2 reads SQIVND (reference sequence). CDR3 size: 15 residues. This CDR3 is CASRHTGTGNYGYTF. The DNA of the CDR3 is TGTGCCAGTAGGCATACCGGGACAGGAAACTATGGCTACACCTTC.

The V gene is TRBV2, the J gene TRBJ2-2; no clear D. Trimming pared 7 bases from V and 7 bases from J, leaving 22 bases between. Germline CDR1 reads SNHLY; CDR2 reads FYNNEI. This CDR3 contains 16 residues. The CDR3 sequence is CASTGSASGWIGELFF. CDR3 sequence (DNA): TGTGCCAGCACTGGATCGGCTAGTGGTTGGATCGGGGAGCTGTTTTTT.